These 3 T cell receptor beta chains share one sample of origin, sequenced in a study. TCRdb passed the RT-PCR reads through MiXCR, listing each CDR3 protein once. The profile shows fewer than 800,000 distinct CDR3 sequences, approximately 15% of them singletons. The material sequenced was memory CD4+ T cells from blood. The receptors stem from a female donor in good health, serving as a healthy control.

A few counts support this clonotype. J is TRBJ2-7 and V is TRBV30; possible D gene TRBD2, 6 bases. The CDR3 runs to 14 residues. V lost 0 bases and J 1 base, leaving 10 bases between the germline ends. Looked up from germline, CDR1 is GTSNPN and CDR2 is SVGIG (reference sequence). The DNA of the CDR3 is TGTGCCTGGAGTGTATGGGACTCGTCCTACGAGCAGTACTTC. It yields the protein CAWSVWDSSYEQYF. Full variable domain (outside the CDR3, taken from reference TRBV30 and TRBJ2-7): SQTIHQWPATLVQPVGSPLSLECTVEGTSNPNLYWYRQAAGRGLQLLFYSVGIGQISSEVPQNLSASRPQDRQFILSSKKLLLSDSGFYLCAWSVWDSSYEQYFGPGTRLTVT.

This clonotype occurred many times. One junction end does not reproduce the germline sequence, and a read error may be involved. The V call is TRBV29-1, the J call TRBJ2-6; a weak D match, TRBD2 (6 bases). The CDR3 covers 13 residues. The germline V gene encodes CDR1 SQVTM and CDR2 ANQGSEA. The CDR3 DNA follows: TGCAGCGTCCTGGACGGGGGTCAGATTGAAGTGGCTTTC. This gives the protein CSVLDGGQIEVAF.

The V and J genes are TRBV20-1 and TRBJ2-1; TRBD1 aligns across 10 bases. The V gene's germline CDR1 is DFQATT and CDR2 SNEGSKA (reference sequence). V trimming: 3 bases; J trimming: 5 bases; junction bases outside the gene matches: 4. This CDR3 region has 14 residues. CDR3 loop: CSASAGQGDNEQFF. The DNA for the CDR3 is TGCAGTGCTAGTGCCGGACAGGGGGACAATGAGCAGTTCTTC.